This T cell receptor beta chain was sequenced during a study of identifying expanded T cells in peripheral blood. General study points: Across healthy donors, higher total template counts meant significantly greater roughly 2-week count variance. Differentially abundant clones: about 1.3 between replicates, about 15 at two to three weeks, more than 18 at four.

Healthy donors had no documented immune events, such as infections, while sampled. The CDR3 covers 16 residues. The germline gives CDR1 MDHEN, CDR2 SYDVKM. V lost 4 bases and J lost 3, with 15 bases in between. Generated by immunoSEQ multiplex PCR, the TCRdb table keeps only in-frame clones and is missing some. This sample has roughly 120,000 clones, with approximately 90% found just once. Note on this clone: What it binds is not known.

This chain connects TRBV28 to TRBJ2-2; D is unclear. The TCR was taken from a person aged 18 to 75 in good health. The sequenced material came from blood. In nucleotides, the CDR3 is TGTGCCAGCAGTTCGTTCCGGAACCGATACACCGGGGAGCTGTTTTTT. Translation: CASSSFRNRYTGELFF.